Each of the 32 T cell receptor beta chains below was sequenced from the same sample in a study of T-cell reconstitution after alpha-beta-depleted transplantation in children. The library targeted TCRbeta and was prepared with unique molecular identifiers. TCRdb fed the PCR reads into MiXCR, producing one record per CDR3 protein. This sample has 100,000 or so distinct CDR3 sequences; approximately 6% occur once, and the top ten carry about 6%. Sequencing used PBMCs, mostly from graft donor cells, obtained 60 days after TCRalphabeta/CD19-depleted stem cell transplant. These receptors all come from a female patient younger than 10 who had a stem cell transplant for Fanconi anemia, so the T cells may come from the graft donor.

This clonotype was counted at least ten times. This chain uses TRBV21-1 with TRBJ1-4. TRBV21-1 is a listed pseudogene. CDR3 size: 10 residues. In DNA, the CDR3 is TGTGCCAGCAGGACAGCCAGACTGTTTTTT. It translates to CASRTARLFF.

This clonotype was counted between two and nine times. The chain links TRBV24-1 to TRBJ1-5, with D perhaps matching TRBD1 (6 bases). Per germline, CDR1 KGHDR and CDR2 SFDVKD. The V gene lost 6 bases and the J gene lost 1 base, with 9 bases spanning the gap. There are 14 residues in the CDR3. The CDR3 is CATSPDSSNQPQHF. DNA for the CDR3: TGTGCCACCAGTCCGGACAGCAGCAATCAGCCCCAGCATTTT.

This clonotype occurred many times. The chain has TRBV28 and TRBJ2-2; D possibly matches TRBD1 or TRBD2 (5 bases each). The CDR3 runs to 17 residues. V dropped 6 bases and J dropped 6 bases, with 23 bases sitting between them. From germline, CDR1 is MDHEN and CDR2 SYDVKM. CDR3 sequence (DNA): TGTGCCAGCAGGGTTGGGGGACGGCTGGGAAATGCCGGGGAGCTGTTTTTT. As protein: CASRVGGRLGNAGELFF.

In its sample, this clonotype was seen many times. V usage is TRBV11-2 and J usage is TRBJ2-1; TRBD2 is a possible D gene (6 bases). V was trimmed by 6 bases and J by 1 base, leaving 13 bases between them. The CDR3 is 15 residues long. Germline-derived CDR1 and CDR2 are SGHAT and FQNNGV. The CDR3 sequence: CASSPTSPSYNEQFF. DNA of the CDR3: TGTGCCAGCAGTCCGACTAGTCCTTCCTACAATGAGCAGTTCTTC. Full variable domain (remainder filled in from reference TRBV11-2 and TRBJ2-1): EAGVAQSPRYKIIEKRQSVAFWCNPISGHATLYWYQQILGQGPKLLIQFQNNGVVDDSQLPKDRFSAERLKGVDSTLKIQPAKLEDSAVYLCASSPTSPSYNEQFFGPGTRLTVL.

The rearrangement joins TRBV5-5 to TRBJ2-3; weak D call: TRBD2 (7 bases). The CDR3 sequence is 15 residues long. V lost 0 bases to trimming and J lost 3 bases, with 11 bases between them. CDR1 and CDR2 (germline): SGHKS, YYEKEE (reference sequence). In nucleotides, the CDR3 is TGTGCCAGCAGCTTGGCTAAGGGGGGGACAGATACGCAGTATTTT. It translates to CASSLAKGGTDTQYF. The variable domain in full, completed from reference TRBV5-5 and TRBJ2-3, reads DAGVTQSPTHLIKTRGQQVTLRCSPISGHKSVSWYQQVLGQGPQFIFQYYEKEERGRGNFPDRFSARQFPNYSSELNVNALLLGDSALYLCASSLAKGGTDTQYFGPGTRLTVL.

The table lists this clonotype with many counts. This chain links TRBV27 with TRBJ2-1; D is perhaps TRBD1 (6 bases). The CDR3 consists of 15 residues. Trimming left V 5 bases short and J 3 bases short, with 14 bases between. CDR1 and CDR2 (germline): MNHEY, SMNVEV (reference sequence). The CDR3 loop reads CASSPRDTSYNEQFF. DNA for the CDR3: TGTGCCAGCAGTCCACGGGACACCAGCTACAATGAGCAGTTCTTC.

This chain links TRBV18 with TRBJ1-1; the D gene is possibly TRBD1 (5 bases). This CDR3 region has 17 residues. Germline lookup yields CDR1 KGHSH and CDR2 LQKENI. Trimming pared 1 base from V and 1 base from J, leaving 16 bases between. The CDR3 coding sequence is TGTGCCAGCTCACCACTCTACCAGGGTGCCCCGAACACTGAAGCTTTCTTT. This sequence encodes CASSPLYQGAPNTEAFF.

This clonotype showed up many times. The chain employs TRBV5-5 and TRBJ1-2; D uncertain. This CDR3 region has 13 residues. V lost 1 base, J lost 4 bases, and 8 bases lay in between. The germline gives CDR1 SGHKS, CDR2 YYEKEE (reference sequence). CDR3 coding DNA: TGTGCCAGCAGCTTGCGCTGGGCCTATGGCTACACCTTC. Translated, it gives CASSLRWAYGYTF.

This clonotype has ten or more counts. The gene calls are TRBV4-2 and TRBJ2-1; D gene uncertain. V lost 0 bases to trimming and J lost 6 bases, with 12 bases between them. Germline V gene sequence: CDR1 LGHNA, CDR2 YNFKEQ. CDR3 size: 15 residues. The CDR3 loop reads CASSQEDSRSNEQFF. The CDR3 region has the DNA TGTGCCAGCAGCCAAGAAGATAGTAGATCCAATGAGCAGTTCTTC.

This clonotype was seen ten or more times. The chain joins TRBV3-1 to TRBJ2-1; 11 bases align to TRBD2. Looked up from germline, CDR1 is LGHDT and CDR2 is YNNKEL (reference sequence). The trim removed 3 bases at V and 0 bases at J, leaving 10 bases unmatched. CDR3 size: 19 residues. The CDR3 sequence: CASSHLLAGVGNSYNEQFF. CDR3 coding DNA: TGTGCCAGCAGCCATTTACTAGCGGGAGTCGGTAACTCCTACAATGAGCAGTTCTTC.

This clonotype was counted only a few times. This chain links TRBV13 with TRBJ1-6; weak D call: TRBD1 (5 bases). Germline-derived CDR1 and CDR2 are PRHDT and FYEKMQ (reference sequence). The ends were cut back, 3 bases at V and 11 bases at J, with 14 bases in the middle. This CDR3 comprises 14 residues. CDR3 amino acids: CASSLAGIGTPLHF. The CDR3 nucleotides are TGTGCCAGCAGCTTGGCAGGGATAGGGACACCCCTCCACTTT.

In its sample, this clonotype was seen many times. The chain links TRBV10-3 to TRBJ2-7, with 9 positions matching TRBD2. V shed 7 bases, J shed 3 bases, and the junction held 7 bases outside the gene matches. This CDR3 has 14 amino acids. CDR1 is ENHRY and CDR2 is SYGVKD in the germline V gene. CDR3: CAIKVAGASYEQYF. The CDR3 nucleotides read TGTGCCATCAAAGTAGCGGGGGCTAGCTACGAGCAGTACTTC.

In its sample, this clonotype was seen a few times. V usage is TRBV7-8 and J usage is TRBJ2-3, with D hard to call. This CDR3 region has 12 residues. The V gene lost 3 bases and the J gene lost 4 bases, with 5 bases spanning the gap. Germline CDR1 and CDR2: SGHVS and FQNEAQ. Here the CDR3 DNA reads TGTGCCAGCAGCTTTGAGGCAGATACGCAGTATTTT. This gives the protein CASSFEADTQYF.

This clonotype was seen at least ten times. The V gene is TRBV5-1, the J gene TRBJ2-1, with D possibly called TRBD1 or TRBD2 (5 bases each). With 0 bases removed from V and 9 bases from J, the gap between germline ends came to 16 bases. Germline-derived CDR1 and CDR2 are SGHRS and YFSETQ. CDR3 length equals 15 residues. The CDR3 sequence: CASSLGTLNQGEQFF. In nucleotides, the CDR3 is TGCGCCAGCAGCTTGGGGACTCTCAATCAGGGTGAGCAGTTCTTC.

This clonotype was counted many times. The chain uses TRBV12-3 or TRBV12-4 and TRBJ2-1, with TRBD2 matching 10 bases. The CDR3 runs to 15 residues. V was pared by 4 bases and J by 5 bases, with 5 bases of the junction left unmatched. The DNA for the CDR3 is TGTGCCAGCAGTTATCTCGGACTAGCGGACAATGAGCAGTTCTTC. It translates to CASSYLGLADNEQFF.

This clonotype was recorded many times. The chain uses TRBV29-1 and TRBJ2-5; D remains ambiguous. Looked up from germline, CDR1 is SQVTM and CDR2 is ANQGSEA. This CDR3 is built from 12 residues. Deletions cut 6 bases from V and 0 bases from J, with 8 bases between. CDR3 in DNA: TGCAGCGTCCGGGTATACCAAGAGACCCAGTACTTC. Its protein is CSVRVYQETQYF.

The chain is built from TRBV11-2 and TRBJ2-1; 9 nucleotides line up with TRBD1. Germline CDR1 is SGHAT and CDR2 is FQNNGV. The junction had 5 bases not matched to a gene; V was cut back by 1 base and J by 4 bases. CDR3 length equals 16 residues. This CDR3 reads CASSLGTGAWYNEQFF. The CDR3 DNA follows: TGTGCCAGCAGCTTAGGGACAGGGGCGTGGTACAATGAGCAGTTCTTC.

This clonotype was detected ten times or more. This sequence joins TRBV6-6 and TRBJ2-3; D unclear. Looked up from germline, CDR1 is MNHNY and CDR2 is SVGAGI (reference sequence). Between the trimmed V and J ends, which lost 5 bases and 14 bases, there was a span of 17 bases. The CDR3 is made up of 12 amino acids. The CDR3 DNA reads as TGTGCCAGCAGTCTGGTTGGCAGCCGGACGTATTTT. It codes for CASSLVGSRTYF.

This chain links TRBV7-9 with TRBJ2-3, with TRBD1 matching over 9 bases. Germline CDR1 and CDR2: SEHNR and FQNEAQ (reference sequence). CDR3 length: 15 amino acids. V lost 1 base and J lost 4; bases outside the gene matches: 3. The CDR3 DNA is TGTGCCAGCAGCTTAGGGGGGACAGGGTCAGATACGCAGTATTTT. It specifies CASSLGGTGSDTQYF.

This clonotype was recorded many times. The chain is built from TRBV29-1 and TRBJ1-2; no clear D gene. Per germline, CDR1 SQVTM and CDR2 ANQGSEA. Between the trimmed V and J ends, which lost 4 bases and 1 base, there was a span of 7 bases. This CDR3 is 12 amino acids long. The CDR3 reads CSVAGVNYGYTF. CDR3 sequence (DNA): TGCAGCGTTGCCGGGGTTAACTATGGCTACACCTTC.

For this clonotype: A much larger clone lies a single base off, so this may be a read error. This chain links TRBV2 with TRBJ2-3; unclear D gene. Trimming removed 6 bases from V and 5 bases from J, with 6 bases in between. The CDR3 totals 11 residues. Germline CDR1 reads SNHLY; CDR2 reads FYNNEI. CDR3 DNA: TGTGCCAGCAGGTCCGGAGATACGCAGTATTTT. Translating gives CASRSGDTQYF.

Ten or more counts support this clonotype. The chain combines TRBV5-1 with TRBJ2-5; perhaps TRBD2 as D (7 bases). The germline V gene encodes CDR1 SGHRS and CDR2 YFSETQ. The ends were cut back, 4 bases at V and 4 bases at J, with 17 bases in the middle. The CDR3 has 15 amino acids. Here the CDR3 DNA reads TGCGCCAGCAGCCTGGGAGGGACGGACAGAGAGACCCAGTACTTC. Translated, it gives CASSLGGTDRETQYF.

This clonotype turned up a few times. V usage is TRBV5-1 and J usage is TRBJ2-7; D is tentatively TRBD1 or TRBD2 (5 bases each). CDR3 length: 12 amino acids. Germline V CDR1 and CDR2: SGHRS, YFSETQ. Trimming stripped 4 bases from V and 5 bases from J, with 10 bases between. CDR3 nucleotide sequence: TGCGCCAGCAGCCGGGACGGGAACGAGCAGTACTTC. This gives the protein CASSRDGNEQYF.

The chain couples TRBV28 to TRBJ2-4; a possible D gene is TRBD2 (6 bases). Looked up from germline, CDR1 is MDHEN and CDR2 is SYDVKM. V lost 5 bases, J lost 0 bases, and 11 bases lay in between. The length of the CDR3 is 15 residues. CDR3 bases: TGTGCCAGCAGTGGGGGGATTATAGCCAAAAACATTCAGTACTTC. Amino acid sequence: CASSGGIIAKNIQYF.

This clonotype has only a few counts. The gene calls are TRBV12-3 or TRBV12-4 and TRBJ1-5; 8 bases are a match to TRBD1. The V segment lost 1 base and the J segment 0 bases; nucleotides outside the gene matches: 8. The CDR3 runs to 18 residues. The DNA for the CDR3 is TGTGCCAGCAGTTTAGTAGCGGGGACAGGACTTAGCAATCAGCCCCAGCATTTT. Translation: CASSLVAGTGLSNQPQHF.

This clonotype appeared a few times. The rearrangement links TRBV7-3 to TRBJ1-1, with TRBD1 identical over 10 bases. CDR3 length equals 13 residues. In germline, CDR1 is SGHTA, CDR2 FQGTGA. V lost 5 bases and J lost 10; bases outside the gene matches: 7. In nucleotides, the CDR3 is TGTGCCAGCAGCCCTACCGGACAGGGGGGAGCTTTCTTT. Translating gives CASSPTGQGGAFF. The full variable domain, with the rest looked up from reference TRBV7-3 and TRBJ1-1, is GAGVSQTPSNKVTEKGKYVELRCDPISGHTALYWYRQSLGQGPEFLIYFQGTGAADDSGLPNDRFFAVRPEGSVSTLKIQRTERGDSAVYLCASSPTGQGGAFFGQGTRLTVV.

This clonotype was seen ten or more times. The chain recombines TRBV20-1 with TRBJ2-1; 12 bases are a match to TRBD2. The CDR3 loop spans 17 amino acids. CDR1 and CDR2 from the germline V gene are DFQATT and SNEGSKA (reference sequence). V lost 6 bases and J lost 5; bases outside the gene matches: 14. The CDR3 is CSARDPSGRVGDNEQFF. In DNA, the CDR3 is TGCAGTGCCCGGGACCCTAGCGGGAGGGTCGGGGACAATGAGCAGTTCTTC.

Many counts were recorded for this clonotype. The rearrangement links TRBV4-1 to TRBJ2-5, with D hard to call. Germline values: CDR1 MGHRA, CDR2 YSYEKL. Trimming stripped 0 bases from V and 5 bases from J, with 13 bases between. The CDR3 covers 15 residues. CDR3 in DNA: TGCGCCAGCAGCCAAGAGGGCAGAACGTGGGAGACCCAGTACTTC. Translation: CASSQEGRTWETQYF.

This clonotype appeared a few times. The chain carries TRBV12-3 or TRBV12-4 and TRBJ2-7; no clear D gene. The CDR3 runs 12 residues. Trimming removed 3 bases at V and 3 bases at J, with 6 bases between. CDR3 sequence: CASSFGFYEQYF. The CDR3, as DNA: TGTGCCAGCAGTTTCGGATTCTACGAGCAGTACTTC.

CDR3 sequence (DNA): TGCAGTGCTAGACAATCTGGGGCCAACGTCCTGACTTTC. Its protein product is CSARQSGANVLTF. The chain has TRBV20-1 and TRBJ2-6, with unresolved D. Per the germline V gene, CDR1 is DFQATT and CDR2 is SNEGSKA (reference sequence). This CDR3 has 13 amino acids. V was trimmed by 2 bases and J by 1 base, leaving 3 bases between them.

This clonotype came up many times. The rearrangement joins TRBV20-1 to TRBJ2-3, with TRBD2 matching 9 bases. This CDR3 spans 14 amino acids. After removal of 5 bases from V and 3 bases from J, the junction contained 6 bases not matched to a gene. Germline CDR1 reads DFQATT; CDR2 reads SNEGSKA (reference sequence). This CDR3 reads CSARVAGATDTQYF. CDR3 sequence (DNA): TGCAGTGCTCGAGTAGCGGGAGCAACAGATACGCAGTATTTT.

This clonotype was seen many times. The rearrangement joins TRBV29-1 to TRBJ1-4; no reliable D call. Between the trimmed V and J ends, which lost 4 bases and 7 bases, there was a span of 13 bases. Germline CDR1 SQVTM, CDR2 ANQGSEA. This CDR3 has 13 amino acids. The CDR3 DNA follows: TGCAGCGTTGGAGGTCGAAACTCTGAAAAACTGTTTTTT. Its protein product is CSVGGRNSEKLFF.